The text below deals with one T cell receptor beta chain. Its recognized antigen is unknown. The sample holds no much larger clone one base away, and base qualities are not on file. This specimen belongs to a study of blood T cells in healthy people across ages (dated by TCRdb to 2015 to 2017). As for the study more broadly: Template switching captured roughly one uniquely barcoded TCR beta cDNA molecule per two T cells in model experiments. The study analyzed two additional independent replicas of 1 million unique cDNA reads from the same blood draw for two donors, one aged 18 to 30 and one aged 80 or older. To avoid experimental bias, donors of different ages were spread randomly across the sequencing lanes. To track age-related changes in TCR beta repertoire diversity, the study relied on deep sequencing normalized with unique cDNA molecular identifiers. Four age groups were formed from the donors: young (average roughly 15 years), middle-aged (approximately 42), aged (approximately 60) and long-lived (more than 75). Results and caveats for the whole study, not just this receptor: Compared with the aged group, more naive CD4+ T cells, fewer expanded clones and increased TCR diversity were shown by the long-lived group, suggesting age selection. Bulk unsorted PBMC profiling prevented conclusive comparison of naive and antigen-experienced compartments. Estimates of total diversity based on one million sequenced T cells were considered lower bounds and underestimates. The CMV infection status of donors was not known, potentially confounding age-related changes in expanded clonotypes. Observed TCR beta diversity correlated strongly with the percentage of naive T cells measured by flow cytometry. As age increased, observed TCR beta diversity per million T cells dropped in a roughly linear way, and a significant reduction was already evident by age approximately 40.

Library prep was done by 5' RACE. Sequencing took place on an Illumina HiSeq 2500. A second PCR of roughly 7 to 11 cycles was performed with a sample-barcoded 5' primer and a J-beta primer mix. A template-switch 5' adaptor carrying 12 random nucleotides introduced a unique molecular identifier onto each TCR beta cDNA molecule. At least 2.5 million CDR3-containing paired-end reads were obtained from each sample. First-strand cDNA was synthesized from all RNA with the Mint cDNA synthesis kit, primed by a TRBC-specific oligonucleotide. All cDNA was treated with uracil-DNA glycosylase and then went through a first 18-cycle PCR with the universal primers M1SS and BC2_uni_R. Processing in the source paper ran as follows. Each sample was normalized by randomly selecting 1 million high-quality reads, each carrying a distinct molecular identifier. Instead of being binned into consensus sequences, reads with shared molecular identifiers were discarded. MiTCR, run with a Q25 quality threshold and the strictest error-elimination algorithm, handled CDR3 identification, clonotype clustering and error correction. A nonparametric unseen species model with Euler transformation was used to estimate a lower bound on total TCR beta diversity. TCRdb's own reprocessing of the public reads used fastp at Q25 and MiXCR and kept productive beta chains. Entries that share a CDR3 protein sequence are merged under the most common genes and DNA. It is TCRdb's table, rather than the study itself, that gives the V and J calls and clone size. This sample comprises hundreds of thousands of distinct CDR3 sequences, around two fifths of them detected only once. The biggest ten clones account for 15% to 25% of the sample.

Systemically healthy Caucasian individuals from Russia, 35 to 50 in total and aged 6 to 90 years, were included as donors. Each donor gave about 9.2 milliliters of peripheral blood, drawn into EDTA-treated Vacutainer tubes. Ficoll-Paque density-gradient centrifugation was used to isolate PBMCs, with at least 7 million per sample. Total RNA was extracted from PBMCs with Trizol reagent, with at least 5 micrograms obtained per sample. For every donor, an aliquot of PBMCs went through flow cytometry to measure the percentages of naive CD45RAhigh/CD27high T cells. The sample consisted of blood. The receptor comes from a man aged 55 to 70 in good health.

The CDR3 region reads CASSRRGGEGYEQYF. The DNA is TGTGCCAGCAGCCGACGTGGCGGGGAGGGCTACGAGCAGTACTTC. This receptor chain uses TRBV3-1 and TRBJ2-7, with 7 central nucleotides matching TRBD2. The CDR3 holds 15 amino acids from the cysteine to the phenylalanine. Of the read, only the CDR3 DNA is kept; its 45 bases are in frame from base 1. The germline V gene encodes CDR1 LGHDT and CDR2 YNNKEL (reference sequence). The V end gives up 4 bases and the J end 3 bases, leaving 9 bases in the junction not matched to a gene.